This TCR beta chain was observed in a study of blood T cell dynamics during melanoma immunotherapy. Germline CDR1 reads SGHTS; CDR2 reads YDEGEE. J was trimmed by 6 bases and V by 2 bases; bases with no gene match: 5. This CDR3 comprises 14 residues. Specified time point: pre-treatment baseline. Data came from immunoSEQ multiplex PCR; TCRdb stores just in-frame clones and leaves some out. The sample has about 10,000 clones; approximately 90% are singletons. The material sequenced was blood, taken from a patient treated with checkpoint blockade. This chain joins TRBV5-8 and TRBJ2-7, with TRBD2 identical over 10 bases. The receptor was derived from a human donor with melanoma. Written as DNA, the CDR3 is TGTGCCAGCAGCTTCCAGCGGGAGGGCCTCGAGCAGTACTTC. It yields the protein CASSFQREGLEQYF.